The 16 T cell receptor beta chains in this list originate from one sample, sequenced in a study of memory CD4+ T cells and cytomegalovirus serostatus (dated by TCRdb to about 2019). Single viable CD3+CD4+CD8-CD45RO+ cells were sorted as memory CD4+ T cells on a FACSAria II. The library was prepared using the immunoSEQ multiplex PCR assay. The clones in this table, taken by TCRdb from immuneACCESS, are in-frame only. Not every clone is retained; where verified, under half of the shortfall comes from an unresolved V gene, and the cause of the rest is unknown. This sample comprises about 92,000 clones, about 80% of them detected only once. The ten largest clones capture about 3.5% of the sample. The sequenced sample was memory CD4+ T cells from blood. The receptors here all came from an adult in good health and CMV-seropositive.

The J gene is TRBJ1-2, the V gene TRBV7-8; D uncertain. The CDR3 sequence is 14 residues long. Germline V gives CDR1 SGHVS, CDR2 FQNEAQ. Between the trimmed V and J ends, which lost 5 bases and 4 bases, there was a span of 14 bases. The CDR3: CASSQNTGSYGYTF. As DNA, the CDR3 is TGTGCCAGCAGCCAGAACACGGGGTCCTATGGCTACACCTTC.

As to this clone: The sample has other DNA sequences that encode this CDR3 too. The chain couples TRBV5-1 to TRBJ2-3; 11 positions agree with TRBD2. This CDR3 spans 16 amino acids. The J segment lost 3 bases and the V segment lost 4 bases, leaving 7 bases of the junction unmatched. Germline-derived CDR1 and CDR2 are SGHRS and YFSETQ. The CDR3 region has the DNA TGCGCCAGCAGCGGTACTAGCGGGAGAGGTACAGATACGCAGTATTTT. As protein: CASSGTSGRGTDTQYF.

The chain employs TRBV9 and TRBJ2-3; no definite D call. The CDR3 runs to 15 residues. V lost 0 bases, J lost 5 bases, and 13 bases lay in between. Germline values: CDR1 SGDLS, CDR2 YYNGEE. CDR3 nucleotides: TGTGCCAGCAGCGTAGGTGGCCGGGCCCTAGATACGCAGTATTTT. Translation gives CASSVGGRALDTQYF.

As concerns this clone: Other DNA sequences in the sample encode the same CDR3. This sequence joins TRBV7-9 and TRBJ2-7; D unclear. The V gene lost 5 bases and the J gene lost 4 bases, with 6 bases spanning the gap. CDR3 length equals 11 residues. Germline-derived CDR1 and CDR2 are SEHNR and FQNEAQ (reference sequence). For the CDR3, the DNA is TGTGCCAGCAGCCGCGAGTACGAGCAGTACTTC. It translates to CASSREYEQYF.

The CDR3 region is CASSFHGTGELFF. The CDR3 nucleotides are TGTGCCAGCAGCTTCCATGGGACCGGGGAGCTGTTTTTT. The V and J genes are TRBV7-3 and TRBJ2-2; D gene uncertain. Per germline, CDR1 SGHTA and CDR2 FQGTGA. The length of the CDR3 is 13 residues. With 3 bases removed from V and 5 bases from J, the gap between germline ends came to 7 bases.

V and J are TRBV23-1 and TRBJ2-3; D is unresolved. TRBV23-1 is an ORF, and what it does is uncertain. Between the trimmed V and J ends, which lost 11 bases and 4 bases, there was a span of 13 bases. The CDR3 totals 12 residues. This chain's CDR3 is CASAIIPDTQYF. CDR3 DNA: TGCGCCTCGGCTATTATTCCAGATACGCAGTATTTT.

The chain joins TRBV13 to TRBJ1-2, with D perhaps TRBD1 (6 bases). The V gene lost 2 bases and the J gene lost 6 bases, with 10 bases spanning the gap. CDR1 and CDR2 (germline): PRHDT, FYEKMQ (reference sequence). This CDR3 comprises 13 residues. The CDR3 sequence: CASSLNREDGYTF. The CDR3 bases are TGTGCCAGCAGCTTAAACAGGGAAGATGGCTACACCTTC.

The V call is TRBV7-3, the J call TRBJ2-2, with TRBD2 as a possible D gene (5 bases). The CDR3 consists of 15 residues. Trimming shortened V by 4 bases and J by 3 bases, and 12 bases separated the two germline ends. Germline loops: CDR1 SGHTA, CDR2 FQGTGA. CDR3 protein: CASSSEASHTGELFF. The CDR3 DNA reads TGTGCCAGCAGCTCGGAGGCTAGTCACACCGGGGAGCTGTTTTTT. Filled out from reference TRBV7-3 and TRBJ2-2, the complete variable domain reads GAGVSQTPSNKVTEKGKYVELRCDPISGHTALYWYRQSLGQGPEFLIYFQGTGAADDSGLPNDRFFAVRPEGSVSTLKIQRTERGDSAVYLCASSSEASHTGELFFGEGSRLTVL.

The rearrangement uses TRBV5-1 and TRBJ1-5, with D possibly matching TRBD1 (5 bases). Germline values: CDR1 SGHRS, CDR2 YFSETQ. CDR3 size: 14 residues. The V gene lost 5 bases and the J gene lost 5 bases, with 14 bases spanning the gap. The CDR3 sequence: CASRRDPDDQPQHF. CDR3 bases: TGCGCCAGCAGACGGGACCCTGACGATCAGCCCCAGCATTTT.

V usage is TRBV28 and J usage is TRBJ1-1; 8 positions agree with TRBD1. J was trimmed by 11 bases and V by 5 bases; bases with no gene match: 13. Germline CDR1 reads MDHEN; CDR2 reads SYDVKM. The CDR3 is 14 residues long. CDR3: CASSPPGQGAYAFF. The CDR3 coding sequence is TGTGCCAGCAGTCCTCCCGGACAGGGCGCGTATGCTTTCTTT.

This clone came up a few times. The J gene is TRBJ2-1, the V gene TRBV5-1; D might be TRBD1 (6 bases). Trimming took 0 bases from V and 2 from J, leaving 9 bases between them. The CDR3 runs to 15 residues. CDR1 and CDR2 (germline): SGHRS, YFSETQ. The CDR3 region has the DNA TGCGCCAGCAGCTTGGTCAGGACAGCCTACAATGAGCAGTTCTTC. This gives the protein CASSLVRTAYNEQFF.

The chain joins TRBV7-2 to TRBJ1-2; 7 bases are a match to TRBD1. The germline V gene encodes CDR1 SGHTA and CDR2 FQGNSA. J gave up 3 bases and V 5 bases, and 6 bases lay outside the gene matches. CDR3 size: 14 residues. The CDR3 DNA reads TGTGCCAGCAGCATAGGGGGCGTAGACTATGGCTACACCTTC. It specifies CASSIGGVDYGYTF.

V and J are TRBV5-1 and TRBJ2-5, with TRBD2 identical over 12 bases. The CDR3 contains 15 residues. CDR1 SGHRS and CDR2 YFSETQ come from the germline V gene. V shed 4 bases, J shed 2 bases, and the junction held 3 bases outside the gene matches. CDR3 bases: TGCGCCAGCAGCCCGGGACTAGCGGGTCAAGAGACCCAGTACTTC. Translation: CASSPGLAGQETQYF.

V gene TRBV7-2 combines with J gene TRBJ2-5, with TRBD1 matching over 7 bases. Germline values: CDR1 SGHTA, CDR2 FQGNSA. Trimming cost V 3 bases and J 4 bases; bases outside gene matches: 2. The CDR3 has 13 residues. The CDR3 spells CASSFNRGETQYF. As DNA, the CDR3 is TGTGCCAGCAGCTTTAACAGGGGAGAGACCCAGTACTTC.

The chain employs TRBV6-5 and TRBJ2-4; D unresolved. The germline gives CDR1 MNHEY, CDR2 SVGAGI. The ends were cut back, 7 bases at V and 6 bases at J, with 16 bases in the middle. The CDR3 totals 14 residues. The CDR3 reads CASKARTKGNIQYF. In DNA form, the CDR3 reads TGTGCCAGCAAGGCGAGGACCAAGGGAAACATTCAGTACTTC.

This chain uses TRBV29-1 with TRBJ2-7; 14 positions agree with TRBD2. V was clipped by 6 bases and J by 2 bases; unmatched bases: 6. The CDR3 consists of 15 residues. Germline-derived CDR1 and CDR2 are SQVTM and ANQGSEA. CDR3 in DNA: TGCAGCGTGAGGGGACTAGCGGGAGACCCCTACGAGCAGTACTTC. Amino acids: CSVRGLAGDPYEQYF.